The text below deals with one TCR beta chain. The antigen is undetermined. Preparation of the TCRbeta library was carried out with unique molecular identifiers. One entry per CDR3 protein results from TCRdb running MiXCR on the PCR reads. The sample yields about a million distinct CDR3 sequences, under 30% seen once. The sample comes from a study of T-cell reconstitution after alpha-beta-depleted transplantation in children. Study-level points and caveats: By one year post-transplant, T-cell counts and diversity largely arose from T cells that were newly produced.

The CDR3 is made up of 15 amino acids. Trimming pared 5 bases from V and 6 bases from J, leaving 16 bases between. Germline values: CDR1 SGHTA, CDR2 FQGTGA. The origin of this receptor is a boy under two years old who had a stem cell transplant for SCID, so the T cells may come from the graft donor. Here the sequenced sample was PBMCs, mostly from graft donor cells, taken 360 days after TCRalphabeta/CD19-depleted stem cell transplant. This chain links TRBV7-3 with TRBJ2-2, with D possibly matching TRBD2 (7 bases). The CDR3 DNA follows: TGTGCCAGCAGCGCCACCGGGGGGCCGGCCGGGGAGCTGTTTTTT. Its protein product is CASSATGGPAGELFF.